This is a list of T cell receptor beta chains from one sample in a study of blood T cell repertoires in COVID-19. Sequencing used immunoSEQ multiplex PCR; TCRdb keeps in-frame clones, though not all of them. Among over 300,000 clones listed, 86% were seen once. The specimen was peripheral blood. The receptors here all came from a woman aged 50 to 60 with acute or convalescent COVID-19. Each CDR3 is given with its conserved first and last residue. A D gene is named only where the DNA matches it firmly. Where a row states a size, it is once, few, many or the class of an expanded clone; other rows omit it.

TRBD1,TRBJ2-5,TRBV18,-,TGTGCCAGCTCACCACTGGGACAGGGGAAAGAGACCCAGTACTTC,CASSPLGQGKETQYF
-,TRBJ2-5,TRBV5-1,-,TGCGCCAGCAGCTTGGAGGGTCGGGGAGGCGAGACCCAGTACTTC,CASSLEGRGGETQYF
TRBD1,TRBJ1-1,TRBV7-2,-,TGTGCCAGCAGCACGGACAGGGGGAATACTGAAGCTTTCTTT,CASSTDRGNTEAFF
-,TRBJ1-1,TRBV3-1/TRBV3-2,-,TGTGCCAGCAGCCCTAGTGGACACATGAACACTGAAGCTTTCTTT,CASSPSGHMNTEAFF
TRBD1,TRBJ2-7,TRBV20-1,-,TGCAGTGCTAGTGATGGACAGGGGGCGGGGGAGCAGTACTTC,CSASDGQGAGEQYF
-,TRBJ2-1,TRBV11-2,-,TGTGCCAGCAGCTTAGGGCGGTACAATGAGCAGTTCTTC,CASSLGRYNEQFF
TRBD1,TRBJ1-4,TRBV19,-,TGTGCCAGTAGTATAGGACTGGCCAGGGGGCGGGAAAAACTGTTTTTT,CASSIGLARGREKLFF
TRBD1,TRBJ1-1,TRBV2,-,TGTGCCAGCAGTTCCCCGGGACAGGGGGCTGGGGGCACTGAAGCTTTCTTT,CASSSPGQGAGGTEAFF
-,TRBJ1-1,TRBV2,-,TGTGCCAGCAGTGAACAAGGGGGAGGGCTCGGGGCTTTCTTT,CASSEQGGGLGAFF
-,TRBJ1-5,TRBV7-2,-,TGTGCCAGCAGACCAGCAGGGGTTTATGATCAGCCCCAGCATTTT,CASRPAGVYDQPQHF
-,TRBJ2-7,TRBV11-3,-,TGTGCCAGCAGCTTAGGAGCGGGTAGGTCCTACGAGCAGTACTTC,CASSLGAGRSYEQYF
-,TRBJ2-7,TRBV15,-,TGTGCCACCAGCACCCTAGGGAGCCGGGACTACGAGCAGTACTTC,CATSTLGSRDYEQYF
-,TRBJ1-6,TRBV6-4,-,TGTGCCAGCAGGGCCACCGGGGCCTATAATTCACCCCTCCACTTT,CASRATGAYNSPLHF
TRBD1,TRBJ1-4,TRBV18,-,TGTGCCAGCTCACCACCCGGGACAGGGATCAGGAATGAAAAACTGTTTTTT,CASSPPGTGIRNEKLFF
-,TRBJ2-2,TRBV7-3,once,TGTGCCAGCACAAGCGGAACGAACACCGGGGAGCTGTTTTTT,CASTSGTNTGELFF
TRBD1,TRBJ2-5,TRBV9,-,TGTGCCAGCAGCGTAGCCGGGACAGGGGGTGAGACCCAGTACTTC,CASSVAGTGGETQYF
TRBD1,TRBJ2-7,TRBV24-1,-,TGTGCCACCAGTGACCCGAGGCCGGGACAGGGGGTGGACGAGCAGTACTTC,CATSDPRPGQGVDEQYF
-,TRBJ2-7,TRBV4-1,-,TGCGCCAGCAGCCAAGGAACAGGTTTCTCCTACGAGCAGTACTTC,CASSQGTGFSYEQYF
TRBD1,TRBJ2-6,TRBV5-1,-,TGCGCCAGTTCTCCGGGACAGGGGGCATCTGGGGCCAACGTCCTGACTTTC,CASSPGQGASGANVLTF
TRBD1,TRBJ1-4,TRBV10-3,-,TGTGCCATCAGTGAGCCCGGACAGGGGCCCGAAAAACTGTTTTTT,CAISEPGQGPEKLFF
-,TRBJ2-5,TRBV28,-,TGTGCCAGCAGTTTATACGGGATGGGGCAAGAGACCCAGTACTTC,CASSLYGMGQETQYF
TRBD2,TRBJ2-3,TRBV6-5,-,TGTGCCAGCGTCAGGACTAGCGGGAACACAGATACGCAGTATTTT,CASVRTSGNTDTQYF
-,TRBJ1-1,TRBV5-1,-,TGCGCCAGCAGCTTGCTAGCTGGGGCTTTCTTT,CASSLLAGAFF
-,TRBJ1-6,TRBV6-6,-,TGTGCCAGCAGCCAACAAGATTCACCCCTCCACTTT,CASSQQDSPLHF
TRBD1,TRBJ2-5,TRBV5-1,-,TGCGCCAGCAGCTTGGGACAGGGGGCACAAGAGACCCAGTACTTC,CASSLGQGAQETQYF
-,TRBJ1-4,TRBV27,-,TGTGCCAGCAGTTTAATCTCCCCACCCCGGGAAAAACTGTTTTTT,CASSLISPPREKLFF
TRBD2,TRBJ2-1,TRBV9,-,TGTGCCAGCAGCGTACTAGCGGGAGTGGACAATGAGCAGTTCTTC,CASSVLAGVDNEQFF
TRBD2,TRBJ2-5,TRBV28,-,TGTGCCAGCAGTAGAGCGGGAAACCAAGAGACCCAGTACTTC,CASSRAGNQETQYF
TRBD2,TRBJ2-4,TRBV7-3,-,TGTGCCAGCAGCCCAGCGGGAGGGCATGGAAACATTCAGTACTTC,CASSPAGGHGNIQYF
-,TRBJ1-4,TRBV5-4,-,TGTGCCAGCAGCCAATGGGACTCCGAACTGTTTTTT,CASSQWDSELFF